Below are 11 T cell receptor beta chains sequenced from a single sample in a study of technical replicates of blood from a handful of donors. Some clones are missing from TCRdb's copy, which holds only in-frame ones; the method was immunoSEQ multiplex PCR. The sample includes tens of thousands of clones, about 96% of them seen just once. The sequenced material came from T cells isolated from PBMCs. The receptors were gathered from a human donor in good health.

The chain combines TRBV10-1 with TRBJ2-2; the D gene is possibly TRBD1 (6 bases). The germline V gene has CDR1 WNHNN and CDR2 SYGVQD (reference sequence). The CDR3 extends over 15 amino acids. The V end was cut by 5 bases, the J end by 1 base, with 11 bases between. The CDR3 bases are TGCGCCAGCAGTAACTACAGGGAGAACACCGGGGAGCTGTTTTTT. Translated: CASSNYRENTGELFF.

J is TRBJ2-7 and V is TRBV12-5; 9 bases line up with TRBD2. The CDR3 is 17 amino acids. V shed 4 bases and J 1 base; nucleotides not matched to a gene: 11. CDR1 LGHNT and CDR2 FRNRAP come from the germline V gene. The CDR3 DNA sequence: TGTGCTAGTGGTTGTGTAGGGAAAGCGGGAGGTTCCTACGAGCAGTACTTC. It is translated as CASGCVGKAGGSYEQYF.

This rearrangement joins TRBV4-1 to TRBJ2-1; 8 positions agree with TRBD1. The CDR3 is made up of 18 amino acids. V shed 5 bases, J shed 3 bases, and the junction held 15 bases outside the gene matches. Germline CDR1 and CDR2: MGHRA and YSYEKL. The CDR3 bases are TGCGCCAGCAGCAACCCCGTGGACCGGGACAGGCGCTACAATGAGCAGTTCTTC. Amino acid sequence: CASSNPVDRDRRYNEQFF.

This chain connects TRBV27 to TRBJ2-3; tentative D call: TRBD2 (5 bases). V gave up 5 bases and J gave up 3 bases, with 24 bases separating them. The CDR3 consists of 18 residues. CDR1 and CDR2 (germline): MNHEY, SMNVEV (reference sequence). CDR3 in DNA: TGTGCCAGCAGTGCGCCGGGATCCCTACCAATTGGAACAGATACGCAGTATTTT. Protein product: CASSAPGSLPIGTDTQYF.

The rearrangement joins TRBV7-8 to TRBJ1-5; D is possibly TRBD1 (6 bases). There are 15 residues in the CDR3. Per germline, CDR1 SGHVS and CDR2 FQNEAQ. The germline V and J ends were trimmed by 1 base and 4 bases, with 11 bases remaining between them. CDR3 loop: CASSLDTGINQPQHF. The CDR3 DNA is TGTGCCAGCAGCTTAGATACAGGGATAAATCAGCCCCAGCATTTT.

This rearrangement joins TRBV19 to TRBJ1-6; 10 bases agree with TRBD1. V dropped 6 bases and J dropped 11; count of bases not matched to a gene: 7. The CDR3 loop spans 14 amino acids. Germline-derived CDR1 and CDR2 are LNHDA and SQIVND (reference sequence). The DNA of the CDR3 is TGTGCCAGTAGCGGGGACAGGGGACTTGCACCCCTCCACTTT. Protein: CASSGDRGLAPLHF.

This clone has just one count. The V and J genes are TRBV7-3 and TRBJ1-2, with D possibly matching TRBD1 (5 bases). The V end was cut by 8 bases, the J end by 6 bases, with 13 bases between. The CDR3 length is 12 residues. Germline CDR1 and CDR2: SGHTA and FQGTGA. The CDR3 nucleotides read TGTGCCAGCGGAACGGGGGATGATGGCTACACCTTC. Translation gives CASGTGDDGYTF. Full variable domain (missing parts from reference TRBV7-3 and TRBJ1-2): GAGVSQTPSNKVTEKGKYVELRCDPISGHTALYWYRQSLGQGPEFLIYFQGTGAADDSGLPNDRFFAVRPEGSVSTLKIQRTERGDSAVYLCASGTGDDGYTFGSGTRLTVV.

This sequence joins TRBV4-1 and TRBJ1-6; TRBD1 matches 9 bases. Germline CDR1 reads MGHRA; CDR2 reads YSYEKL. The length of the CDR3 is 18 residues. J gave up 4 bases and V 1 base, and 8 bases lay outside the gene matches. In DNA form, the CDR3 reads TGCGCCAGCAGCCAAGTTGGGGGACAGGGCGATTATAATTCACCCCTCCACTTT. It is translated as CASSQVGGQGDYNSPLHF.

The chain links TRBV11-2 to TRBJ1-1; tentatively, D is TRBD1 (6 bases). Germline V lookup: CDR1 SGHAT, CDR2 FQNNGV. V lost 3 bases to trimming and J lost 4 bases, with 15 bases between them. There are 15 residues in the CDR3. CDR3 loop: CASSFSGGRGTEAFF. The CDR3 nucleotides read TGTGCCAGCAGCTTTAGCGGGGGGCGTGGCACTGAAGCTTTCTTT. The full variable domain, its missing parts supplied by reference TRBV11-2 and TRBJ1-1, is EAGVAQSPRYKIIEKRQSVAFWCNPISGHATLYWYQQILGQGPKLLIQFQNNGVVDDSQLPKDRFSAERLKGVDSTLKIQPAKLEDSAVYLCASSFSGGRGTEAFFGQGTRLTVV.

CDR3 protein: CASSHRTEVAGNTIYF. The CDR3 DNA reads as TGTGCCAGCAGCCACCGGACAGAAGTCGCTGGAAACACCATATATTTT. The J gene is TRBJ1-3, the V gene TRBV14, with D tentatively TRBD1 (6 bases). V shed 3 bases and J shed 2 bases, with 14 bases lying between them. There are 16 residues in the CDR3. The germline gives CDR1 SGHDN, CDR2 FVKESK. Based on the CDR3 plus reference TRBV14 and TRBJ1-3, the full variable domain is EAGVTQFPSHSVIEKGQTVTLRCDPISGHDNLYWYRRVMGKEIKFLLHFVKESKQDESGMPNNRFLAERTGGTYSTLKVQPAELEDSGVYFCASSHRTEVAGNTIYFGEGSWLTVV.

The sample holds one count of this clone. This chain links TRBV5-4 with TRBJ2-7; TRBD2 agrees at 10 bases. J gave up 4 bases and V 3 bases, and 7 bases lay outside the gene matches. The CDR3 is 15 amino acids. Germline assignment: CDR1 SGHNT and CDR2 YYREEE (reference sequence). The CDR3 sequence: CASSSPRTSGYEQYF. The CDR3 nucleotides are TGTGCCAGCAGCTCCCCTCGGACTAGCGGATACGAGCAGTACTTC.